The clone carrying this T cell receptor beta chain has at least ten counts. The sample is drawn from a study of early T cells in non-severe SARS-CoV-2 infection. Across the whole study: The input, bulk RNA from unsorted whole blood, was sequenced, and chains were unpaired.

One entry per CDR3 protein results from TCRdb running MiXCR on the 5' RACE reads. The sample shows 70,000 to 90,000 distinct CDR3 sequences, about 10% of them seen only once. Looked up from germline, CDR1 is LGHDT and CDR2 is YNNKEL (reference sequence). Trimming stripped 1 base from V and 7 bases from J, with 8 bases between. The CDR3 length is 12 residues. The receptor's source is an adult who was a healthcare worker with PCR-confirmed SARS-CoV-2 infection or an uninfected control (not recorded which). V and J are TRBV3-1 and TRBJ2-7; no clear D. Sequenced here: whole blood, sampled at baseline. Here the CDR3 DNA reads TGTGCCAGCAGCCAAGTCCATTGGGAGCAGTACTTC. Its translation: CASSQVHWEQYF.